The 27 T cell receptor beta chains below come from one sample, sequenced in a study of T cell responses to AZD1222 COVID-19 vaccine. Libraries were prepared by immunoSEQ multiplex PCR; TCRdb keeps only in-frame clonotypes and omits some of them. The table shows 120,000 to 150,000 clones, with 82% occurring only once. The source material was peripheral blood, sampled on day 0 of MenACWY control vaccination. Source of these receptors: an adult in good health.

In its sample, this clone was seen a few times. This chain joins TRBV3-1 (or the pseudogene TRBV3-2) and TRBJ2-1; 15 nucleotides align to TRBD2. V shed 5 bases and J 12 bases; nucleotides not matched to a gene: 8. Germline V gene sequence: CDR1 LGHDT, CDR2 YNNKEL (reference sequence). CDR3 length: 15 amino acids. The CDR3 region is CASSGTSGGTRGQFF. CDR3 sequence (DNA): TGTGCCAGCAGCGGGACTAGCGGGGGGACACGAGGGCAGTTCTTC.

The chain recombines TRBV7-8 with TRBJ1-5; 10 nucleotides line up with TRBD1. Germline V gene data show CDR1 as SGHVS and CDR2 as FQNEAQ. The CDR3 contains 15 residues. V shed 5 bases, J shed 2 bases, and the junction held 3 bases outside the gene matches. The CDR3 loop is CASSDRGRGNQPQHF. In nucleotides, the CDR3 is TGTGCCAGCAGCGACAGGGGGCGGGGCAATCAGCCCCAGCATTTT.

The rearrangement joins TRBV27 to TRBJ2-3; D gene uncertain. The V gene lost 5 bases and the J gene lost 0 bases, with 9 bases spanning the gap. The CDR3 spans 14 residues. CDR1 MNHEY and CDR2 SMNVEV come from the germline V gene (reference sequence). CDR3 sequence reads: CASSPVGSTDTQYF. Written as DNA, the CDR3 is TGTGCCAGCAGTCCGGTGGGGAGCACAGATACGCAGTATTTT.

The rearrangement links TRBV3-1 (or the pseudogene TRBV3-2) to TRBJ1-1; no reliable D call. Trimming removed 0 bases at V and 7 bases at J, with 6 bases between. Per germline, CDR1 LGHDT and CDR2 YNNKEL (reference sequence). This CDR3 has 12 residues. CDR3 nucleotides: TGTGCCAGCAGCCAAGACAGGTTTGAAGCTTTCTTT. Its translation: CASSQDRFEAFF.

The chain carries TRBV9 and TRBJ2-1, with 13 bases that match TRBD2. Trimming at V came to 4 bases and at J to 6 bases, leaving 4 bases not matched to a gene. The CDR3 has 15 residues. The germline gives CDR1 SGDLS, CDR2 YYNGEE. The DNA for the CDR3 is TGTGCCAGCAGCCTGAGGACTAGCGGGAGCAATGAGCAGTTCTTC. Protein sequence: CASSLRTSGSNEQFF.

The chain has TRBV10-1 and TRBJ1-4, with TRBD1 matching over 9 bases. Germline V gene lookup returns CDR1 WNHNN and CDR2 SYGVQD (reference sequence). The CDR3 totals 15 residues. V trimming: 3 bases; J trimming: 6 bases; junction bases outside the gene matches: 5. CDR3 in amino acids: CASSEGTGQYEKLFF. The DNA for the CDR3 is TGCGCCAGCAGTGAAGGGACAGGGCAATATGAAAAACTGTTTTTT.

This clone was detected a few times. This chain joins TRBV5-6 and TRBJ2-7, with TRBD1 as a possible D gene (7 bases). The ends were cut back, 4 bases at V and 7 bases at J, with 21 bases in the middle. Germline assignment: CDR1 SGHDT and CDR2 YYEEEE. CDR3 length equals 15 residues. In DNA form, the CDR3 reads TGTGCCAGCAGCAACGATCAGGGGGGTTATGGTGAGCAGTACGTC. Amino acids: CASSNDQGGYGEQYV.

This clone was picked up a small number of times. CDR3 DNA sequence: TGTGCCAGCAGCTCAACAGGGGGGCCCCACAATGAGCAGTTCTTC. Residues: CASSSTGGPHNEQFF. The chain recombines TRBV5-4 with TRBJ2-1; 8 bases match TRBD1. Germline CDR1 reads SGHNT; CDR2 reads YYREEE (reference sequence). This CDR3 is 15 amino acids long. With 3 bases clipped from V and 5 bases from J, the junction kept 7 bases outside the gene matches.

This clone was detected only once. CDR3 sequence: CASSLESGIEQFF. CDR3 sequence (DNA): TGCGCCAGCAGCTTGGAATCAGGGATTGAGCAGTTCTTC. This chain joins TRBV5-1 and TRBJ2-1; D perhaps matches TRBD1 (5 bases). The CDR3 extends over 13 amino acids. With 0 bases removed from V and 9 bases from J, the gap between germline ends came to 10 bases. From germline, CDR1 is SGHRS and CDR2 YFSETQ.

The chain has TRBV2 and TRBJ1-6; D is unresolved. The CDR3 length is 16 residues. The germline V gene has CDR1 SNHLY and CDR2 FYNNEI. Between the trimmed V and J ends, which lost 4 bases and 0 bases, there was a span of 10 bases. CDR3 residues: CASSGQMSSYNSPLHF. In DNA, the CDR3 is TGTGCCAGCAGTGGGCAAATGAGCTCCTATAATTCACCCCTCCACTTT.

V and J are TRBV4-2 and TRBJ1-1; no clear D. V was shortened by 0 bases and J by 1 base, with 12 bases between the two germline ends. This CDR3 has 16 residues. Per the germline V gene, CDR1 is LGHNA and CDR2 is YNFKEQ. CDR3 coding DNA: TGTGCCAGCAGCCAAGATCGCATAGGAACGAACACTGAAGCTTTCTTT. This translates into CASSQDRIGTNTEAFF.

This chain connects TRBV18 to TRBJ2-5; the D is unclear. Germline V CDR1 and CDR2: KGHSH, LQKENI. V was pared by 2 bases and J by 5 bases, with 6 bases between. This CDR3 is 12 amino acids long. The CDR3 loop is CASSPSDETQYF. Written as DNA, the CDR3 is TGTGCCAGCTCACCAAGCGACGAGACCCAGTACTTC. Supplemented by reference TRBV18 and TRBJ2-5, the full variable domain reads NAGVMQNPRHLVRRRGQEARLRCSPMKGHSHVYWYRQLPEEGLKFMVYLQKENIIDESGMPKERFSAEFPKEGPSILRIQQVVRGDSAAYFCASSPSDETQYFGPGTRLLVL.

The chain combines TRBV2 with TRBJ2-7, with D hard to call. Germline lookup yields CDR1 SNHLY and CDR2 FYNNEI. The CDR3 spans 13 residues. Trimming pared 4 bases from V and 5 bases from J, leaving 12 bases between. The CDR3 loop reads CASSVSRRDEQYV. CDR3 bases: TGTGCCAGCAGTGTGAGCAGGCGAGACGAGCAGTACGTC.

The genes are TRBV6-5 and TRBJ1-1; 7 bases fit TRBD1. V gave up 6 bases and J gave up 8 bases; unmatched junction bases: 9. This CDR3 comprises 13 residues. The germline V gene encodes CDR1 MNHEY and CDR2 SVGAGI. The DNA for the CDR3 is TGTGCCAGCAGCCCAACCCTGGACAGGGAAGCTTTCTTT. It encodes CASSPTLDREAFF.

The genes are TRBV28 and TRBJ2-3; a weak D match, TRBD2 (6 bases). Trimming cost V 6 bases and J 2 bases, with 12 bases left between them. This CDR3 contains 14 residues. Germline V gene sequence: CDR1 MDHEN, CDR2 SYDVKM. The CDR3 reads CASRLALDTDTQYF. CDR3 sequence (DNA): TGTGCCAGCAGACTAGCCCTAGACACAGATACGCAGTATTTT.

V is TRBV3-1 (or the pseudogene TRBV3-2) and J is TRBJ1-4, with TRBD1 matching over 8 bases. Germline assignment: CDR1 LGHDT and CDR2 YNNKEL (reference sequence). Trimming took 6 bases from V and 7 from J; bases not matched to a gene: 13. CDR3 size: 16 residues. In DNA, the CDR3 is TGTGCCAGCAGTGAAGGGGCAGGGGGCGCAGGTGAAAAACTGTTTTTT. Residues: CASSEGAGGAGEKLFF.

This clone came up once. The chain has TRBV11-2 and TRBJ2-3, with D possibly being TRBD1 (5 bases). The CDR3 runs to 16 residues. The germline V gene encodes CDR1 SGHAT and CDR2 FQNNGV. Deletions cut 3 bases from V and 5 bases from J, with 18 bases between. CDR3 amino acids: CASSFRRQGTRDTQYF. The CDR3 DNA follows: TGTGCCAGCAGCTTCAGGCGTCAGGGAACGCGAGATACGCAGTATTTT.

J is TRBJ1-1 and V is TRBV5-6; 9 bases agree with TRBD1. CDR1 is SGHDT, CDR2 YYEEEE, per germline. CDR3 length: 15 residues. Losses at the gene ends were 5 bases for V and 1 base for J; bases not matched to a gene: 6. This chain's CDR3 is CASRLEGQGNTEAFF. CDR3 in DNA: TGTGCCAGCAGGCTTGAGGGACAGGGGAACACTGAAGCTTTCTTT.

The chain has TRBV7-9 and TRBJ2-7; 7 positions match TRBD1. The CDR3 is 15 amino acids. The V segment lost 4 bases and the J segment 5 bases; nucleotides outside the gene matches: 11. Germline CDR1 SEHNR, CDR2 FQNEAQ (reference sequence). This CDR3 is CASSSTGQMTDEQYF. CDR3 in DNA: TGTGCCAGCAGCTCCACGGGACAGATGACTGACGAGCAGTACTTC.

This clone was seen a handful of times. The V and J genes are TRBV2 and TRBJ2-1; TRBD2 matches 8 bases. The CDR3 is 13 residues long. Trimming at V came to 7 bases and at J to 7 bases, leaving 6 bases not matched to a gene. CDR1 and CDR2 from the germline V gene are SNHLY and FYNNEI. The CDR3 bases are TGTGCCAGCAAACTAGCGGATTATAATGAGCAGTTCTTC. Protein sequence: CASKLADYNEQFF. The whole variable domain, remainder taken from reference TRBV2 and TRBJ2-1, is EPEVTQTPSHQVTQMGQEVILRCVPISNHLYFYWYRQILGQKVEFLVSFYNNEISEKSEIFDDQFSVERPDGSNFTLKIRSTKLEDSAMYFCASKLADYNEQFFGPGTRLTVL.

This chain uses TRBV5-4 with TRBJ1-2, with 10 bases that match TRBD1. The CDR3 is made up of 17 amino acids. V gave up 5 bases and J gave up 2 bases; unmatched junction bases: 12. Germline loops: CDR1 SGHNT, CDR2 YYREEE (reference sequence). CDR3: CASSWDRGGKGNYGYTF. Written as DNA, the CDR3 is TGTGCCAGCAGTTGGGACAGGGGAGGCAAGGGCAACTATGGCTACACCTTC.

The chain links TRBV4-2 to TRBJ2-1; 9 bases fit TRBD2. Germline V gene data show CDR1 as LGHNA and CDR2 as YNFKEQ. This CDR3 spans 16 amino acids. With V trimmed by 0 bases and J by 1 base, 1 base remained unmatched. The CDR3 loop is CASSQDLAGSYNEQFF. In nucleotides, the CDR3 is TGTGCCAGCAGCCAAGATCTAGCGGGGTCCTACAATGAGCAGTTCTTC.

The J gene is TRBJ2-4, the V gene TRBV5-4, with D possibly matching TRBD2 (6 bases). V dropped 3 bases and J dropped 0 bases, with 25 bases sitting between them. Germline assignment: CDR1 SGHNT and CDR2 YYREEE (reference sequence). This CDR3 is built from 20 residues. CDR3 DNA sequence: TGTGCCAGCAGCTCTCCTTTGCGGGACCTAAGCGTACTAGCCAAAAACATTCAGTACTTC. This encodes CASSSPLRDLSVLAKNIQYF.

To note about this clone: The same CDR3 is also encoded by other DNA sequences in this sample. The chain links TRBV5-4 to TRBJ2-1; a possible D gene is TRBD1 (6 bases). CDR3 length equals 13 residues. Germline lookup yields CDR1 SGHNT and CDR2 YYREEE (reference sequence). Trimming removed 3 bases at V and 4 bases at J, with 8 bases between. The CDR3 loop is CASSWTEYNEQFF. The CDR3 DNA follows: TGTGCCAGCAGCTGGACAGAATACAATGAGCAGTTCTTC.

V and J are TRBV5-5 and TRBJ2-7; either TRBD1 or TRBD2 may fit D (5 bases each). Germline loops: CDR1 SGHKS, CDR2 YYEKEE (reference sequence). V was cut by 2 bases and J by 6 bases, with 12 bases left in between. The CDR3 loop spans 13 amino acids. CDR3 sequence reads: CASSFNVGAEQYF. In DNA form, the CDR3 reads TGTGCCAGCAGCTTTAATGTCGGGGCCGAGCAGTACTTC.

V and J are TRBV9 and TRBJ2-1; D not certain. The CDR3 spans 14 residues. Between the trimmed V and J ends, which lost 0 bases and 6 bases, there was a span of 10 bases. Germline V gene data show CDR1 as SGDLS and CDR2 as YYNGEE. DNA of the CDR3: TGTGCCAGCAGCGTAGAACCCAGTAGCAATGAGCAGTTCTTC. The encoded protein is CASSVEPSSNEQFF.

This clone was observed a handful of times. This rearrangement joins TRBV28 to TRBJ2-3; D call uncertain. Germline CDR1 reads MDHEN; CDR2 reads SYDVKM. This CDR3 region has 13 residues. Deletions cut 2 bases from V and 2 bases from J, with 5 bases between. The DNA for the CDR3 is TGTGCCAGCAGTTTACCCAACACAGATACGCAGTATTTT. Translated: CASSLPNTDTQYF.